This T cell receptor (beta chain) was profiled in a study of beta chain features in type 1 diabetes. General study findings and limits: Shorter TCRB CDR3s, moderately but significantly so, were found in Type 1 diabetes patients in all four CD4+ subsets.

The whole isolated RNA underwent reverse transcription, so sequencing captured expressed TCRB transcripts. Libraries were prepared by immunoSEQ multiplex PCR; TCRdb keeps only in-frame clonotypes and omits some of them. Among more than 250,000 clones listed, around 24% were seen once. This clone has more than one count but fewer than ten. Its antigen is unidentified. Germline CDR1 and CDR2: SEHNR and FQNEAQ (reference sequence). V trimming: 5 bases; J trimming: 6 bases; junction bases outside the gene matches: 3. The CDR3 covers 12 residues. The TCR sequence derives from a woman between 25 and 40 years old with type 1 diabetes. Sequencing was carried out using naive CD4+ T cells from blood. The chain couples TRBV7-9 to TRBJ1-2, with 7 bases aligning to TRBD1. Written as DNA, the CDR3 is TGTGCCAGCAGCCCCACAGGGGATGGCTACACCTTC. Translation: CASSPTGDGYTF.